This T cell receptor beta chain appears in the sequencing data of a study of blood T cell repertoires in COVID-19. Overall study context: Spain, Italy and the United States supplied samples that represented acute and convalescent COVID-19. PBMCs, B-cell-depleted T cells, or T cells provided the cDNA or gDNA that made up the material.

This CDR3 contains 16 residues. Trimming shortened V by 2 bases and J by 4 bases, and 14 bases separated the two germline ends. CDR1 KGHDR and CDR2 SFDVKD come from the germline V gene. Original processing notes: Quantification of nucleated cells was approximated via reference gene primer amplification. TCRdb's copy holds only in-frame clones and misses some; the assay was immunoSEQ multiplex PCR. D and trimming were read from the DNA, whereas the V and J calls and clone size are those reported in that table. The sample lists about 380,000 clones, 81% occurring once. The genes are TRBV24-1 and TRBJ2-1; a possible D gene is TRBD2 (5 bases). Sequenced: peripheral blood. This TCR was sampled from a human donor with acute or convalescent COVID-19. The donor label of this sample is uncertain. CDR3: CATSDSFGVGYNEQFF. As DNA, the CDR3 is TGTGCCACCAGTGATTCTTTCGGGGTGGGGTACAATGAGCAGTTCTTC.